The T cell receptor (beta chain) described here comes from a study of Ad26.COV2.S vaccination and SARS-CoV-2 variants. Study-wide context: Trial arm assignment for the donor was COV1001 Ad26.COV2.S. Once or twice, 56 days apart, Ad26.COV2.S was delivered intramuscularly. Findings and limits, study-wide: Post-vaccination breadth of spike-specific CD8+ and CD4+ T cell responses was reportedly substantial.

Treatment in this sample: roughly 19 received Ad26.COV2.S at low or high dose, single or two shots; about 5 received placebo; per-sample allocation not given. Collection of the samples took place on day 63 after the first injection of vaccine or placebo. A Boston donor was an adult aged 18-55 years. Germline CDR1 reads MNHEY; CDR2 reads SVGAGI. The V end was cut by 0 bases, the J end by 4 bases, with 15 bases between. The CDR3 contains 16 residues. The protocol was immunoSEQ multiplex PCR, while the TCRdb copy is restricted to in-frame clones and leaves out a portion. This sample has hundreds of thousands of clones; approximately 90% occur once, and the top ten carry 9% to 15%. As concerns this clone: No antigen is known for it.

The TCR originated in a person aged 18 to 59 who received the Ad26.COV2.S COVID-19 vaccine or a placebo. This rearrangement joins TRBV6-5 to TRBJ1-1, with D possibly TRBD1 on 6 matching bases. The source was peripheral blood, collected in a trial of Ad26.COV2.S vaccine versus placebo. The chain's CDR3 is CASSYSGGEISTEAFF. CDR3 bases: TGTGCCAGCAGTTACTCAGGGGGGGAAATTAGCACTGAAGCTTTCTTT.